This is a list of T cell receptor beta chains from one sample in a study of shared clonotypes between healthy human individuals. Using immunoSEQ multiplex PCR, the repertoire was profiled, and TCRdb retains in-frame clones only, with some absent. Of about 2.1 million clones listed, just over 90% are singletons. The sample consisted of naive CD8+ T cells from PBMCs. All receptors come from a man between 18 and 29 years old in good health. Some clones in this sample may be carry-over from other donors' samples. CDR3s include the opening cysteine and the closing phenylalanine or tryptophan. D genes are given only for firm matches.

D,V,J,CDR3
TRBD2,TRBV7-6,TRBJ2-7,CASSLLAGGGYEQYF
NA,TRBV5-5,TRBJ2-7,CASSYYQVPSYEQYF
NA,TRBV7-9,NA,CASSPGDEQYF
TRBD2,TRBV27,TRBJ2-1,CASSFQPSGSQEQFF
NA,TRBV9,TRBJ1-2,CASSVGGGDYGYTF
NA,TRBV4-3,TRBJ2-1,CASSQRGGVGEQFF
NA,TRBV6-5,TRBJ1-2,CASSPVRRGNYGYTF
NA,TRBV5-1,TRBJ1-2,CASSSTGGQSKYGYTF
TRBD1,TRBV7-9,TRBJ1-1,CASREGQGFMNTEAFF
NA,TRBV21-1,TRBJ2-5,CASPSTAGFRQETQYF
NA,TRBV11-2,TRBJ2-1,CASSSLTSREQFF
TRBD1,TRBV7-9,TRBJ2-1,CASSKDRGDEQFF
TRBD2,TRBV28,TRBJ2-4,CATKLAGEEDIQYF
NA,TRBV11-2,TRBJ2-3,CASSSGATRTDTQYF
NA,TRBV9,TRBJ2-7,CASSGEGVGSYEQYF
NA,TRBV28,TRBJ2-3,CASSFPGRIWTDTQYF
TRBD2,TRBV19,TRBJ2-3,CASSIDLAGGLTDTQYF
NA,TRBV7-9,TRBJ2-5,CASSLAQEETQYF
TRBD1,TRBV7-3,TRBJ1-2,CASSLTGGDYGYTF
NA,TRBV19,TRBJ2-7,CASSIIAGHEQYF
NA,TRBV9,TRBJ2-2,CASSDEPGELFF
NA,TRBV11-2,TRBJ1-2,CASSSPFPSPYGYTF
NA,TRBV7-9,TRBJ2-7,CASEAYWVSVEPYEQYF
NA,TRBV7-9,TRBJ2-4,CASSSAIKNIQYF
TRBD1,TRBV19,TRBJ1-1,CASSIDKRGQGLNTEAFF
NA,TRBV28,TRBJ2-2,CASRGSRNAGELFF
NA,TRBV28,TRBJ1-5,CASSLGLQPQHF
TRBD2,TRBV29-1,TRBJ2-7,CSVLAATYEQYF
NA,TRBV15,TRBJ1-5,CATSRDPGVNQPQHF
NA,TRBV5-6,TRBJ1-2,CASSLTAGYTF
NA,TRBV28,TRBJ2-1,CATRWGHPGDNEQFF
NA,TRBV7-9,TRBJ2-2,CASSLAMPGTGELFF
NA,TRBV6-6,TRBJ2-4,CASSSFAARSDIQYF
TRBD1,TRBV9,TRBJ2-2,CASSVPDRVNTGELFF
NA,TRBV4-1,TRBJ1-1,CASSQESRSAWAFF
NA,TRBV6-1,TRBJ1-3,CASSEKAGYGNTIYF
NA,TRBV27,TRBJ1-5,CASSPRGSLGQPQHF
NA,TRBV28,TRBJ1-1,CASSAQASVPAFF
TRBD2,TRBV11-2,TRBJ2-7,CASSLAGAYEQYF
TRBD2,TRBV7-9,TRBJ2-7,CASNPGGSYEQYF
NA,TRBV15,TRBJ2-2,CATSARGSTGELFF
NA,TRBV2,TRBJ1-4,CASSEARLTNEKLFF
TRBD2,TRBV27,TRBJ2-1,CASKLAGDYNEQFF
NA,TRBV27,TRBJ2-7,CASSSLGYNNVHEQYF
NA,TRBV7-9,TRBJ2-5,CASSLAIDQTETQYF
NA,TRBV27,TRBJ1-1,CASSPQNTEAFF
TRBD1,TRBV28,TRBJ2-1,CASSTRGLGYNEQFF
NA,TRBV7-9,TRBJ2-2,CASSLGHWQNTGELFF